These 2 T cell receptor beta chains originate from one sample sequenced in a study of graft-versus-host responses after intestinal transplantation. Profiling relied on immunoSEQ multiplex PCR, and the TCRdb table lists in-frame clones only, not all of them. The table has 45,000 or so clones, roughly nine tenths seen once. The sequences come from PBMCs, collected 524 days after transplant. These receptors came from a human patient who received an intestinal transplant, so some T cells may come from the graft donor.

The gene calls are TRBV19 and TRBJ2-7; TRBD2 aligns across 12 bases. The CDR3 has 15 amino acids. V gave up 0 bases and J gave up 3 bases; unmatched junction bases: 0. Germline V CDR1 and CDR2: LNHDA, SQIVND (reference sequence). In nucleotides, the CDR3 is TGTGCCAGTAGTATAGAACTAGCGGGAGGCTACGAGCAGTACTTC. Translating it yields CASSIELAGGYEQYF.

The chain employs TRBV11-2 and TRBJ2-1; 9 nucleotides line up with TRBD2. J gave up 9 bases and V 1 base, and 7 bases lay outside the gene matches. The CDR3 totals 15 residues. Germline loops: CDR1 SGHAT, CDR2 FQNNGV. CDR3 nucleotides: TGTGCCAGCAGCTTAGGCCTAGCGGGAAAAGTTGAGCAGTTCTTC. This gives the protein CASSLGLAGKVEQFF.